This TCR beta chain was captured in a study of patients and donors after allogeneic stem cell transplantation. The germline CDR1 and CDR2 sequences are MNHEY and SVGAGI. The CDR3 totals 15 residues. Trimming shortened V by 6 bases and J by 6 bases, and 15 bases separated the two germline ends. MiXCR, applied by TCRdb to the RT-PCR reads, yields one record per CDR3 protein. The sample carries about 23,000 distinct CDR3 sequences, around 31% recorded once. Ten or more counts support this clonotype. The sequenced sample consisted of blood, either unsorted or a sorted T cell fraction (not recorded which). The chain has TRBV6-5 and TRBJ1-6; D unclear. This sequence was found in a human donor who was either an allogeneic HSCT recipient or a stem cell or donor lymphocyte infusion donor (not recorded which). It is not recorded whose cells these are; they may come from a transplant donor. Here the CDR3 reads CASRSRADPNSPLHF. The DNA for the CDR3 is TGTGCCAGCAGGTCGAGAGCGGATCCTAATTCACCCCTCCACTTT.